This record concerns one T cell receptor (beta chain) sequence. The sample is drawn from a study of blood T cell repertoires in COVID-19. Study information: COVID-19 samples, acute and convalescent, were from the United States, Italy and Spain. T cells, B-cell-depleted T cells, or PBMCs provided the cDNA or gDNA that served as material.

Trimming took 3 bases from V and 6 from J; bases not matched to a gene: 4. The CDR3 extends over 15 amino acids. From germline, CDR1 is SEHNR and CDR2 FQNEAQ (reference sequence). Source study methods: Scientists estimated how many nucleated cells there were by amplifying reference gene primers. Profiled with immunoSEQ multiplex PCR; TCRdb holds only in-frame clones, not every one. Clone size and V and J calls were adopted from that table, with D and trimming inferred from the DNA. The sample has roughly 230,000 clones; approximately 84% are singletons. This rearrangement joins TRBV7-9 to TRBJ2-2; 10 bases match TRBD1. The sample was peripheral blood. This receptor was obtained from a man in his fifties or sixties with active or convalescent COVID-19. DNA of the CDR3: TGTGCCAGCAGCTTTAGGACAGGGGGAGCCGGGGAGCTGTTTTTT. It codes for CASSFRTGGAGELFF. The full variable domain, with the rest looked up from reference TRBV7-9 and TRBJ2-2, is DTGVSQNPRHKITKRGQNVTFRCDPISEHNRLYWYRQTLGQGPEFLTYFQNEAQLEKSRLLSDRFSAERPKGSFSTLEIQRTEQGDSAMYLCASSFRTGGAGELFFGEGSRLTVL.